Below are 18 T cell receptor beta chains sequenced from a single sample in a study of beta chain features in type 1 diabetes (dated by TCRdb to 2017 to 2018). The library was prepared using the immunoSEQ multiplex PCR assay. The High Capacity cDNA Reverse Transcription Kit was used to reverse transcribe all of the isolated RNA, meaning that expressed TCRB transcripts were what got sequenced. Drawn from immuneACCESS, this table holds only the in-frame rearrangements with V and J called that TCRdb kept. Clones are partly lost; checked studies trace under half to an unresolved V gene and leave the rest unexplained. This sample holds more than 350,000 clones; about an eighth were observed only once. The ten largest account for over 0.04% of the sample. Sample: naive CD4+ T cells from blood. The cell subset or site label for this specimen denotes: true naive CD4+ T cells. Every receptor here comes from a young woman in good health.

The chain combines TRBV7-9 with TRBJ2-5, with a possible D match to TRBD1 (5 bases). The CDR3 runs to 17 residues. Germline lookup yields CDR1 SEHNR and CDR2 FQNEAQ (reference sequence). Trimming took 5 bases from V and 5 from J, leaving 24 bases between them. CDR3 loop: CASSLIGIQAMGETQYF. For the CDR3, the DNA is TGTGCCAGCAGCCTAATAGGGATACAGGCGATGGGGGAGACCCAGTACTTC.

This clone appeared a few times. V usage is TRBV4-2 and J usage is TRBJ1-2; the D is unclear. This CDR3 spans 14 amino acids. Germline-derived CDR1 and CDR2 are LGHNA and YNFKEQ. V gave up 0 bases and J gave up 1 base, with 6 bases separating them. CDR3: CASSQDRGNYGYTF. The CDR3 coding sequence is TGTGCCAGCAGCCAAGACCGGGGTAACTATGGCTACACCTTC.

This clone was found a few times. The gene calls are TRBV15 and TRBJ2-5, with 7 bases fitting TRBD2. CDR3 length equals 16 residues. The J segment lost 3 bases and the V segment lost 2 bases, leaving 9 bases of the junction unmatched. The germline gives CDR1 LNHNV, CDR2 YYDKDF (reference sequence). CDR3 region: CATSRKLASTEETQYF. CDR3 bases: TGTGCCACCAGCAGAAAACTAGCGAGCACTGAAGAGACCCAGTACTTC.

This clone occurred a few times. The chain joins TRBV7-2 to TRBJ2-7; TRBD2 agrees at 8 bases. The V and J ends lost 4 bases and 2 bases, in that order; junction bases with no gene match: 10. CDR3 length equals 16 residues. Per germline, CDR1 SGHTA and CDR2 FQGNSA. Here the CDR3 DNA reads TGTGCCAGCAGCTCCCGCCCCTCGGGAGGGCCCTACGAGCAGTACTTC. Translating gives CASSSRPSGGPYEQYF. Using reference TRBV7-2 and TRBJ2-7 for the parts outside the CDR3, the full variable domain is GAGVSQSPSNKVTEKGKDVELRCDPISGHTALYWYRQSLGQGLEFLIYFQGNSAPDKSGLPSDRFSAERTGGSVSTLTIQRTQQEDSAVYLCASSSRPSGGPYEQYFGPGTRLTVT.

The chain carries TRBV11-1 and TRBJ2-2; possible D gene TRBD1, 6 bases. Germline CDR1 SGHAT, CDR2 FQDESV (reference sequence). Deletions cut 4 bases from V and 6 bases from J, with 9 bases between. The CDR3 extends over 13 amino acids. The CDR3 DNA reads TGTGCCAGCAGCTCTCGGACAGCCGGGGAGCTGTTTTTT. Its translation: CASSSRTAGELFF.

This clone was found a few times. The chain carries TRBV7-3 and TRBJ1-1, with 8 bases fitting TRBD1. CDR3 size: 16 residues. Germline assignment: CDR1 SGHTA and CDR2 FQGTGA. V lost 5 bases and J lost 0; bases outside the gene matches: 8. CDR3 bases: TGTGCCAGCAGCCCCCAGCCCAGGGGGCTGAACACTGAAGCTTTCTTT. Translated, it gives CASSPQPRGLNTEAFF.

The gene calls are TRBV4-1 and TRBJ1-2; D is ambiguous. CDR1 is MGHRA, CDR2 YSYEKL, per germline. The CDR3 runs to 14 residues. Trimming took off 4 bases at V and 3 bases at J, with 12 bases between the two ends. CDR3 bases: TGCGCCAGCAGCCCTAAACCGAGGGACTATGGCTACACCTTC. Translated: CASSPKPRDYGYTF.

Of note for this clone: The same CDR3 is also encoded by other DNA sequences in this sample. The CDR3 nucleotides are TGTGCCAGTTCCCTGGGGCGGGCCTACGAGCAGTACGTC. Translation: CASSLGRAYEQYV. The chain combines TRBV7-2 with TRBJ2-7, with D possibly called TRBD1 or TRBD2 (5 bases each). The germline V gene encodes CDR1 SGHTA and CDR2 FQGNSA. Trimming shortened V by 9 bases and J by 2 bases, and 14 bases separated the two germline ends. This CDR3 is built from 13 residues.

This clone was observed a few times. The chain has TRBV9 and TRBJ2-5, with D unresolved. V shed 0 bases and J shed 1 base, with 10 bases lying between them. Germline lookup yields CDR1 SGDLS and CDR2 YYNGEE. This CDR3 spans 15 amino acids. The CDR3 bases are TGTGCCAGCAGCGTAGGCCCCAGCAGCCAAGAGACCCAGTACTTC. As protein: CASSVGPSSQETQYF.

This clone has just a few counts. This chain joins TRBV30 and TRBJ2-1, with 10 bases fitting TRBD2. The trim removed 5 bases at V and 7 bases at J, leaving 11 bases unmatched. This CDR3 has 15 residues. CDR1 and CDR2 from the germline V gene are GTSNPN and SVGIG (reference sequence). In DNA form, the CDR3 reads TGTGCCTGGGGCACACTAGCGGGATTCGGGAATGAGCAGTTCTTC. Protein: CAWGTLAGFGNEQFF.

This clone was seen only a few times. The CDR3 DNA reads as TGTGCCTGGAGCGGTAGTGCTAATGAAAAACTGTTTTTT. Its translation: CAWSGSANEKLFF. The V gene is TRBV30, the J gene TRBJ1-4, with D uncertain. Germline V lookup: CDR1 GTSNPN, CDR2 SVGIG (reference sequence). CDR3 size: 13 residues. Trimming shortened V by 3 bases and J by 3 bases, and 8 bases separated the two germline ends.

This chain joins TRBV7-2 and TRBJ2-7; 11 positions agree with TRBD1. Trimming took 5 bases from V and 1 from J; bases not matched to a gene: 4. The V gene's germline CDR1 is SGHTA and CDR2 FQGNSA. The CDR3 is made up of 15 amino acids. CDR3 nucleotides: TGTGCCAGCAGCCCTCGGGACAGGGGGTCCTACGAGCAGTACTTC. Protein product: CASSPRDRGSYEQYF.

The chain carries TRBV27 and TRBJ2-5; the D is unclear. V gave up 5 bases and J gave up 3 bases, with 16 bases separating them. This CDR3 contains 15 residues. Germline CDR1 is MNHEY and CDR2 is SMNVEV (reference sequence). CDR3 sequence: CASSITARKKETQYF. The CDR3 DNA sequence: TGTGCCAGCAGTATAACGGCGCGTAAAAAAGAGACCCAGTACTTC.

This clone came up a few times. The CDR3, as DNA: TGTGCCAGCAGTGCATTCCGGGACAGGGGAACCTACGAGCAGTACTTC. Protein product: CASSAFRDRGTYEQYF. The chain recombines TRBV2 with TRBJ2-7; 10 bases align to TRBD1. The germline gives CDR1 SNHLY, CDR2 FYNNEI. V trimming: 4 bases; J trimming: 2 bases; junction bases outside the gene matches: 8. The CDR3 consists of 16 residues.

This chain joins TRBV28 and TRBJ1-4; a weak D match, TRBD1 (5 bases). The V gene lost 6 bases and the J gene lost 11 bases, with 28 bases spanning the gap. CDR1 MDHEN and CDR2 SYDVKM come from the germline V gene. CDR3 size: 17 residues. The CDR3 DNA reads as TGTGCCAGCAGCTTCCTCCCTCGCCTCTCGCAGGGTCTGAAACTGTTTTTT. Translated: CASSFLPRLSQGLKLFF.

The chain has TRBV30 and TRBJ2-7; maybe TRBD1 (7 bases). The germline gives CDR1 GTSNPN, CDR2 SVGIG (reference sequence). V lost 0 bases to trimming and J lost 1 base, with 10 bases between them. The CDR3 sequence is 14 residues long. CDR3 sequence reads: CAWSVPGGSYEQYF. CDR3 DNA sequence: TGTGCCTGGAGTGTTCCAGGGGGGTCCTACGAGCAGTACTTC.

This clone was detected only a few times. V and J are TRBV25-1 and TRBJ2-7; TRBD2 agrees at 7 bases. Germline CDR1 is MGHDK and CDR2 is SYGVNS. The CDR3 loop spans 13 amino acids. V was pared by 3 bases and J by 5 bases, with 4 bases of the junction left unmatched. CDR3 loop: CASSDFGRHEQYF. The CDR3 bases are TGTGCCAGCAGTGATTTCGGGAGGCACGAGCAGTACTTC.

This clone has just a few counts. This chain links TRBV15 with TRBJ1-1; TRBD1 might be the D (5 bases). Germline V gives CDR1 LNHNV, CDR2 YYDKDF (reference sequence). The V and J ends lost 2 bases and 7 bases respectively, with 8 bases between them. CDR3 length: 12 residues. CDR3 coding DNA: TGTGCCACCAGCAGATACACAGGTGAAGCTTTCTTT. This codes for CATSRYTGEAFF.